The 9 T cell receptor beta chains listed next were all sequenced from one sample in a study of regulatory T cells in long-lasting Graves disease (dated by TCRdb to about 2021). The time point label here, explained by the study, means: persistent/refractory GD, antithyroid drugs over 5 years with positive TRAb. For both TCR sequencing and RNA sequencing, RNA was extracted from PBMCs using TRIzol. The library came from multiplex PCR. These reads were obtained on an Illumina HiSeq 4000. To build TCR beta libraries, CDR3 regions were amplified by Arm-PCR using iRepertoire HTBI primers. The public sequencing data were trimmed at Q25 with fastp and processed into clonotypes with MiXCR by TCRdb, which kept only in-frame beta chains. Rows merge per CDR3 protein into single entries with the most common DNA and genes. The sample records over 250,000 distinct CDR3 sequences, roughly a fifth of which are singletons. The ten largest clones take up roughly three fifths of the sample.

The sequences come from peripheral blood mononuclear cells (PBMCs), collected when the disease was refractory, from a patient treated with antithyroid drugs. These receptors all stem from a female donor with Graves disease.

V is TRBV20-1 and J is TRBJ2-3; TRBD2 agrees at 9 bases. The CDR3 loop spans 18 amino acids. The V segment lost 0 bases and the J segment 2 bases; nucleotides outside the gene matches: 12. Germline V gene lookup returns CDR1 DFQATT and CDR2 SNEGSKA (reference sequence). The CDR3 DNA reads TGCAGTGCTAGAGATCCTTTCCATGCTAGCGGGAACACAGATACGCAGTATTTT. Translation: CSARDPFHASGNTDTQYF.

This clonotype was picked up many times. The chain recombines TRBV11-2 with TRBJ1-2, with D perhaps matching TRBD1 (5 bases). CDR3 length: 15 residues. From germline, CDR1 is SGHAT and CDR2 FQNNGV. The V end was cut by 0 bases, the J end by 6 bases, with 14 bases between. The CDR3 protein is CASSLEKDWGDGYTF. CDR3 bases: TGTGCCAGCAGCTTAGAGAAGGATTGGGGGGATGGCTACACCTTC. Combining the CDR3 with reference TRBV11-2 and TRBJ1-2 gives the whole variable domain EAGVAQSPRYKIIEKRQSVAFWCNPISGHATLYWYQQILGQGPKLLIQFQNNGVVDDSQLPKDRFSAERLKGVDSTLKIQPAKLEDSAVYLCASSLEKDWGDGYTFGSGTRLTVV.

This chain uses TRBV7-2 with TRBJ2-3; D gene unclear. The CDR3 sequence is 15 residues long. CDR1 is SGHTA and CDR2 is FQGNSA in the germline V gene. V was cut by 2 bases and J by 2 bases, with 11 bases left in between. CDR3 coding DNA: TGTGCCAGCAGCTTACGGCCTGATTACACAGATACGCAGTATTTT. It yields the protein CASSLRPDYTDTQYF.

This clonotype was found once. This chain links TRBV29-1 with TRBJ2-7, with a tentative D call TRBD2 (6 bases). V lost 1 base, J lost 6 bases, and 19 bases lay in between. The germline V gene encodes CDR1 SQVTM and CDR2 ANQGSEA. The CDR3 length is 15 residues. The CDR3 here is CSVEGRAGPEGEQYF. In DNA, the CDR3 is TGCAGCGTTGAAGGCAGGGCAGGCCCGGAGGGCGAGCAGTACTTC.

V is TRBV20-1 and J is TRBJ2-7; D remains ambiguous. The CDR3 is 14 amino acids. Germline loops: CDR1 DFQATT, CDR2 SNEGSKA (reference sequence). CDR3 DNA: TGCAATGCGCACGACCGCGTGAGCTCCTACGAGCAGTACTTC. Encoded protein: CNAHDRVSSYEQYF.

This clonotype was recorded at least ten times. The rearrangement uses TRBV27 and TRBJ2-3; 14 nucleotides line up with TRBD2. The V gene end was trimmed by 5 bases and the J gene end by 5 bases; junction bases not matched to a gene: 15. CDR3 length: 19 residues. Per germline, CDR1 MNHEY and CDR2 SMNVEV (reference sequence). The CDR3 protein is CASSLVPPGLAGAGDTQYF. The CDR3 nucleotides read TGTGCCAGCAGTCTCGTACCGCCGGGACTAGCGGGAGCGGGAGATACGCAGTATTTT.

At least ten counts were recorded for this clonotype. This chain links TRBV7-2 with TRBJ1-2; 8 bases align to TRBD1. The CDR3 length is 14 residues. Looked up from germline, CDR1 is SGHTA and CDR2 is FQGNSA. V was pared by 4 bases and J by 8 bases, with 9 bases of the junction left unmatched. CDR3: CASSSTRGLGGYTF. For the CDR3, the DNA is TGTGCCAGCAGCTCAACCAGGGGGCTGGGAGGCTACACCTTC.

The genes are TRBV20-1 and TRBJ2-7; no definite D call. Deletions cut 2 bases from V and 0 bases from J, with 8 bases between. The CDR3 runs to 13 residues. Germline lookup yields CDR1 DFQATT and CDR2 SNEGSKA (reference sequence). The CDR3 is CSARPESSYEQYF. In nucleotides, the CDR3 is TGCAGTGCTAGACCGGAGAGCTCCTACGAGCAGTACTTC.

This clonotype was seen ten or more times. The V call is TRBV6-1, the J call TRBJ1-1, with D possibly TRBD1 on 5 matching bases. Trimming pared 6 bases from V and 1 base from J, leaving 9 bases between. The CDR3 contains 13 residues. Germline V lookup: CDR1 MNHNS, CDR2 SASEGT. CDR3 protein: CASRPGQNTEAFF. The CDR3 bases are TGTGCCAGCAGACCCGGACAGAACACTGAAGCTTTCTTT.